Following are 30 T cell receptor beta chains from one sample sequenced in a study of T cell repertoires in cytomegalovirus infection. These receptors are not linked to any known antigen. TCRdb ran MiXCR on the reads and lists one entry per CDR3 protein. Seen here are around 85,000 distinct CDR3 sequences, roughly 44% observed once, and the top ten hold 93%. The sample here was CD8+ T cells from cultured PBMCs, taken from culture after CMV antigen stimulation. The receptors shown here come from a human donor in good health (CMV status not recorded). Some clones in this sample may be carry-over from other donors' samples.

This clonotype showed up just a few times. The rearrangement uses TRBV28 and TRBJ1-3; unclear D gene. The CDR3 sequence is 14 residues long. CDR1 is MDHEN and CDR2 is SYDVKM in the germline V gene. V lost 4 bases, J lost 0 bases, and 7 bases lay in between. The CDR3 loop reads CASSWAVSGNTIYF. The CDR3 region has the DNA TGTGCCAGCAGTTGGGCGGTCTCTGGAAACACCATATATTTT.

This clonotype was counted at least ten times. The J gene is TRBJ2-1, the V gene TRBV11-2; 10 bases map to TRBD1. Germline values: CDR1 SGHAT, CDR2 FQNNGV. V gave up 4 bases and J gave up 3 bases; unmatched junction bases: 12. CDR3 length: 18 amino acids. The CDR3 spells CASSSTTGGKTFYNEQFF. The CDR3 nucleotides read TGTGCCAGCAGCTCAACGACAGGGGGCAAGACCTTCTACAATGAGCAGTTCTTC.

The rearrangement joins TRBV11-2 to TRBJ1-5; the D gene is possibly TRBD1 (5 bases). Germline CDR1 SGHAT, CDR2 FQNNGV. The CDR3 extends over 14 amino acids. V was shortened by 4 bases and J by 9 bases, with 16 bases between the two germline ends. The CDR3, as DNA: TGTGCCAGCAGCTCACGGGACTCCGGAGGGCCCCAGCATTTT. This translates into CASSSRDSGGPQHF.

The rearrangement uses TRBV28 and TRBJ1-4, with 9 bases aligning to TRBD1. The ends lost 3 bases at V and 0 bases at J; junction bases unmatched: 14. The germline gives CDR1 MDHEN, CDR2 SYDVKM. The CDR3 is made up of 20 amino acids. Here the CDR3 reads CASSFPARTGASTTNEKLFF. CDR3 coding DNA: TGTGCCAGCAGTTTCCCCGCCCGGACAGGGGCGTCAACAACTAATGAAAAACTGTTTTTT.

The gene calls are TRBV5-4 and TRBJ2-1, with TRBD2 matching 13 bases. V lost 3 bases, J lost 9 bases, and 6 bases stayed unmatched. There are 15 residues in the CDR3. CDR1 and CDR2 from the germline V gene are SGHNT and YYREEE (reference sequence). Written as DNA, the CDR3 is TGTGCCAGCAGCTATGGGACTAGCGGGAATGGTGAGCAGTTCTTC. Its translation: CASSYGTSGNGEQFF. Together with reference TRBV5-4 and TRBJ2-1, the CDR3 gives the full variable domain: ETGVTQSPTHLIKTRGQQVTLRCSSQSGHNTVSWYQQALGQGPQFIFQYYREEENGRGNFPPRFSGLQFPNYSSELNVNALELDDSALYLCASSYGTSGNGEQFFGPGTRLTVL.

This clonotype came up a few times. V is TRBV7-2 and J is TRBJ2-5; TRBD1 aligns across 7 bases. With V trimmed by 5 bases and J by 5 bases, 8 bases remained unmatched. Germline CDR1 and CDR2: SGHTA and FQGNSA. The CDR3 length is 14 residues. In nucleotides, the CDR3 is TGTGCCAGCAGCCAACAGGGGTTTGGGGAGACCCAGTACTTC. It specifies CASSQQGFGETQYF.

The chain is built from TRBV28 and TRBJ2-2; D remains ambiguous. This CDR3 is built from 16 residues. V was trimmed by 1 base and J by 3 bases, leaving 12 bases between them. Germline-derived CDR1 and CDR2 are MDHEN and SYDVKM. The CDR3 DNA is TGTGCCAGCAGTTTATTGGGCAGGACCCACACCGGGGAGCTGTTTTTT. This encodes CASSLLGRTHTGELFF.

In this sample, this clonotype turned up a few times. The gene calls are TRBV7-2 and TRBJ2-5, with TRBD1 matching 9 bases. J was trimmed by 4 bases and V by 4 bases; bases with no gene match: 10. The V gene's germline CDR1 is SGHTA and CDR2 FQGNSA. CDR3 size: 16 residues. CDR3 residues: CASSSGITGGLETQYF. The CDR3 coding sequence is TGTGCCAGCAGCTCGGGGATAACAGGGGGCTTAGAGACCCAGTACTTC.

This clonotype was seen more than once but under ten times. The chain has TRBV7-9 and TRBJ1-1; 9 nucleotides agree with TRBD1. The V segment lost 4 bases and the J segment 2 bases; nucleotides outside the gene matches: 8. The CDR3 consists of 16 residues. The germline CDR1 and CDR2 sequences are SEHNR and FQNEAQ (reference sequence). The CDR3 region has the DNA TGTGCCAGCAGCTCACCCACGGGACAGGGAAACACTGAAGCTTTCTTT. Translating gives CASSSPTGQGNTEAFF.

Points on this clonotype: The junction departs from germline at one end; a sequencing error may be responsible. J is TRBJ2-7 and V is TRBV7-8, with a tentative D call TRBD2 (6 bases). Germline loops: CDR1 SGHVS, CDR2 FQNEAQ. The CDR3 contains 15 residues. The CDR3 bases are TGTGCCAGCAGCTTAACTAGCTGGAGCGGTTACGAGCATTACTTC. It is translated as CASSLTSWSGYEHYF. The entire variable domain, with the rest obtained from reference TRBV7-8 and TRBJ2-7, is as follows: GAGVSQSPRYKVAKRGQDVALRCDPISGHVSLFWYQQALGQGPEFLTYFQNEAQLDKSGLPSDRFFAERPEGSVSTLKIQRTQQEDSAVYLCASSLTSWSGYEHYFGPGTRLTVT.

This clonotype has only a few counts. The CDR3 DNA reads TGTGCCAGCAGCCTCGACAGGGGCCACGAGCAGTACTTC. Its translation: CASSLDRGHEQYF. The chain has TRBV7-9 and TRBJ2-7; the match to TRBD1 covers 8 bases. Trimming removed 5 bases from V and 5 bases from J; junction bases left unmatched: 5. This CDR3 is built from 13 residues. Germline loops: CDR1 SEHNR, CDR2 FQNEAQ (reference sequence).

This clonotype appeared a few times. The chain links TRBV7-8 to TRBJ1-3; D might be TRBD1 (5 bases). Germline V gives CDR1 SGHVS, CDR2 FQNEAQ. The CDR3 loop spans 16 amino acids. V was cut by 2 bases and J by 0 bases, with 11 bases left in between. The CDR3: CASSLWGGISGNTIYF. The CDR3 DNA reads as TGTGCCAGCAGCTTATGGGGCGGGATCTCTGGAAACACCATATATTTT.

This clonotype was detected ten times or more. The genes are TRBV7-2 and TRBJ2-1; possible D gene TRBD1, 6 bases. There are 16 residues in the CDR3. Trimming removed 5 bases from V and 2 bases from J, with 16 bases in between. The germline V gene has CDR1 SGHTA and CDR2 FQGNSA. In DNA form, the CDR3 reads TGTGCCAGCAGCAACTCAGGGGAAGCGGCCTACAATGAGCAGTTCTTC. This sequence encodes CASSNSGEAAYNEQFF. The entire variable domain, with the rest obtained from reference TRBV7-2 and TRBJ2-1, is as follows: GAGVSQSPSNKVTEKGKDVELRCDPISGHTALYWYRQSLGQGLEFLIYFQGNSAPDKSGLPSDRFSAERTGGSVSTLTIQRTQQEDSAVYLCASSNSGEAAYNEQFFGPGTRLTVL.

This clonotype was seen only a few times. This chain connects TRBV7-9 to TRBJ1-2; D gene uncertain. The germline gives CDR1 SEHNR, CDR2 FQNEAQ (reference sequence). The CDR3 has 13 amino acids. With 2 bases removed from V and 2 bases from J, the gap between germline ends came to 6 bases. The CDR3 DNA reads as TGTGCCAGCAGCTTACAGCCGAACTATGGCTACACCTTC. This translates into CASSLQPNYGYTF.

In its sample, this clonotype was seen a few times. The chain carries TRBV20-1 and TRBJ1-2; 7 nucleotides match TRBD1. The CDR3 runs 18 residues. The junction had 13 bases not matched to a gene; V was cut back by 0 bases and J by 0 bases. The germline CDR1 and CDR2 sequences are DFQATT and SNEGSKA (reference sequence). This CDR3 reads CSAREKGTELITNYGYTF. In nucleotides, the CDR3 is TGCAGTGCTAGAGAGAAGGGGACAGAACTCATTACTAACTATGGCTACACCTTC.

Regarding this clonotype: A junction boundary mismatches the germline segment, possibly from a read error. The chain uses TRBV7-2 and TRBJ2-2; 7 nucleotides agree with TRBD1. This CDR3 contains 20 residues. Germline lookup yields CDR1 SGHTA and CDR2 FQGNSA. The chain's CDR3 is CAGSLPSDRTQSLNTGELFF. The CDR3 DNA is TGTGCCGGCAGCTTACCGTCGGACAGGACCCAGTCTCTAAACACCGGGGAGCTGTTTTTT.

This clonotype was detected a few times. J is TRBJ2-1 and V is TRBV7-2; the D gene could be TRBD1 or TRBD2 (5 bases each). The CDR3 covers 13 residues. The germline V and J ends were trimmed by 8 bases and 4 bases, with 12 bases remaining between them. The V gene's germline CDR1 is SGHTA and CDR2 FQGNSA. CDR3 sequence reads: CASGTAPYNEQFF. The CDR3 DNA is TGTGCCAGCGGGACCGCGCCTTACAATGAGCAGTTCTTC.

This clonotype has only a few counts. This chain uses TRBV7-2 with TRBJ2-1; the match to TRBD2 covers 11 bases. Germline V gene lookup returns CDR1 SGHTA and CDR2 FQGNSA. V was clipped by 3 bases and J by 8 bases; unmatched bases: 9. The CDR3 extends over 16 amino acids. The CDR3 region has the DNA TGTGCCAGCAGCTTCCCCCTAGCGGGAGGAGGGGATGAGCAGTTCTTC. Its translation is CASSFPLAGGGDEQFF.

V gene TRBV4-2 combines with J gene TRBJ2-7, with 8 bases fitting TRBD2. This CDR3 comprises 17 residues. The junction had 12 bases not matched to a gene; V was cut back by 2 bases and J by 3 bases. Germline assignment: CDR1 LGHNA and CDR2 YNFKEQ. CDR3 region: CASSQFLPRGGDYEQYF. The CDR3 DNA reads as TGTGCCAGCAGCCAATTTCTCCCCCGGGGGGGGGACTACGAGCAGTACTTC.

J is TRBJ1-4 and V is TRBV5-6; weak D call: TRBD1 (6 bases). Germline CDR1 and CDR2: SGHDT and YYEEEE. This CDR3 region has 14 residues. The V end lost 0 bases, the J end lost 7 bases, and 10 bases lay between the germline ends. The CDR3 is CASSLVQGGEKLFF. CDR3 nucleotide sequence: TGTGCCAGCAGCTTGGTACAGGGAGGTGAAAAACTGTTTTTT.

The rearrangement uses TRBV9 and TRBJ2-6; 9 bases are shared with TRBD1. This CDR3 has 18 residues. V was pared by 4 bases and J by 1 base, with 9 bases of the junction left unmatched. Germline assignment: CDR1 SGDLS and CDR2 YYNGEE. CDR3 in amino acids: CASSTGTGSFSGANVLTF. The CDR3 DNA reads TGTGCCAGCAGCACCGGGACAGGGTCCTTTTCTGGGGCCAACGTCCTGACTTTC. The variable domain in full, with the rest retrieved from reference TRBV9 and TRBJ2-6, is DSGVTQTPKHLITATGQRVTLRCSPRSGDLSVYWYQQSLDQGLQFLIQYYNGEERAKGNILERFSAQQFPDLHSELNLSSLELGDSALYFCASSTGTGSFSGANVLTFGAGSRLTVL.

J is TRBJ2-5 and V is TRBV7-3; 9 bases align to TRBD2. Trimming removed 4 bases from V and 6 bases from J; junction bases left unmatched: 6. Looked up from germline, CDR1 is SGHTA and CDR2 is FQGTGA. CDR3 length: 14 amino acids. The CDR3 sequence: CASSSVAGAKTQYF. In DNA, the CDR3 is TGTGCCAGCAGCTCCGTAGCGGGAGCAAAGACCCAGTACTTC.

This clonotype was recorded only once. The CDR3 DNA follows: TGTGCCAGCAGGGAACAACAGGGGGCGGGCACCGGGGAGCTGTTTTTT. Residues: CASREQQGAGTGELFF. The chain has TRBV5-4 and TRBJ2-2, with 9 bases matching TRBD1. The CDR3 has 16 amino acids. The ends lost 5 bases at V and 4 bases at J; junction bases unmatched: 9. In germline, CDR1 is SGHNT, CDR2 YYREEE (reference sequence).

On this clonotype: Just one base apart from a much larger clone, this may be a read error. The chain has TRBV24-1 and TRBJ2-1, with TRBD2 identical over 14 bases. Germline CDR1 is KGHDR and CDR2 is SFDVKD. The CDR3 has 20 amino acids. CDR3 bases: TGTGCCACCAGTGACTCCCCCGGGACTAGCGGGAGTGCGGCCAGTAATGACCAGTTCTTC. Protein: CATSDSPGTSGSAASNDQFF.

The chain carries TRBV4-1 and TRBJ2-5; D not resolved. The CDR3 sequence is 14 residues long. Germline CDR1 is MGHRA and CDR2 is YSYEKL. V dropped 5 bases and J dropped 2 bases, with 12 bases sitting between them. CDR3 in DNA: TGCGCCAGCAGCGGGCGACCCCTTCAAGAGACCCAGTACTTC. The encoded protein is CASSGRPLQETQYF.

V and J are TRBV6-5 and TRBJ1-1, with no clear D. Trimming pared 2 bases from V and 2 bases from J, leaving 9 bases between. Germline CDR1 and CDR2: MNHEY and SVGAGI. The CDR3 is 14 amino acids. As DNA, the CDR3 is TGTGCCAGCAGTTACACCCGGAAAAACACTGAAGCTTTCTTT. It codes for CASSYTRKNTEAFF.

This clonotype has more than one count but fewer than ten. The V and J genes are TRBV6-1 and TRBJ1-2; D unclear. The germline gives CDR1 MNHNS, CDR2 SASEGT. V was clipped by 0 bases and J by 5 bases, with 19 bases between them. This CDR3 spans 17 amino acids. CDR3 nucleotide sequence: TGTGCCAGCAGTGAAGCGCTTCGGCTGACTTGGGGATATGGCTACACCTTC. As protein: CASSEALRLTWGYGYTF.

In DNA form, the CDR3 reads TGTGCCAGCAGCTTAATATCCGGGGATATGCGCACAGATACGCAGTATTTT. Translating it yields CASSLISGDMRTDTQYF. The V gene is TRBV7-3, the J gene TRBJ2-3; the D gene is possibly TRBD2 (5 bases). In germline, CDR1 is SGHTA, CDR2 FQGTGA. V was pared by 1 base and J by 1 base, with 15 bases between. The CDR3 has 17 residues.

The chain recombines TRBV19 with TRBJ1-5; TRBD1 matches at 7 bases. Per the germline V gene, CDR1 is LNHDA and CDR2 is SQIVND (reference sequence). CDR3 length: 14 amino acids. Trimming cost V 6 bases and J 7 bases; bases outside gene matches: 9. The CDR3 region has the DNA TGTGCCAGTAGAATACAGGGGTACAGGCAGCCCCAGCATTTT. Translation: CASRIQGYRQPQHF.

The CDR3 region is CSAGTGRVYEQYF. The CDR3 DNA follows: TGCAGTGCTGGGACAGGGAGGGTCTACGAGCAGTACTTC. The gene calls are TRBV20-1 and TRBJ2-7; 9 nucleotides agree with TRBD1. J was trimmed by 3 bases and V by 5 bases; bases with no gene match: 5. The CDR3 sequence is 13 residues long. Germline assignment: CDR1 DFQATT and CDR2 SNEGSKA (reference sequence).